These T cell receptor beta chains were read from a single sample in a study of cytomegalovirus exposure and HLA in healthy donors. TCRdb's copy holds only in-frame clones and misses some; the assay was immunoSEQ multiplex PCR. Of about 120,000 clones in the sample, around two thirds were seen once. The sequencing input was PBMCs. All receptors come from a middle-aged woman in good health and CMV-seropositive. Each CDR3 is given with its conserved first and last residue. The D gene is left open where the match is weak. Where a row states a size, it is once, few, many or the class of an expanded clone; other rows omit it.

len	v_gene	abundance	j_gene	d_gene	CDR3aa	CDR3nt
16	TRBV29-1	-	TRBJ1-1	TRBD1	CSVDAVDRGRGNEAFF	TGCAGCGTTGACGCAGTGGACAGGGGGCGCGGTAATGAAGCTTTCTTT
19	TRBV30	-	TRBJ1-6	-	CAWSNIPGLSSSYNSPLHF	TGTGCCTGGAGTAATATACCGGGACTGTCGAGCTCCTATAATTCACCCCTCCACTTT
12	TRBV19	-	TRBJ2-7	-	CASSGAAYEQYF	TGTGCCAGTAGTGGGGCGGCCTACGAGCAGTACTTC
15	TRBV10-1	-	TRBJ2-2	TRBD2	CASGTGGPTTGELFF	TGCGCCAGCGGGACGGGAGGGCCAACCACCGGGGAGCTGTTTTTT
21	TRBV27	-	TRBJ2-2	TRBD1	CASSLRGGDRGLLGSTGELFF	TGTGCCAGCAGTTTAAGGGGGGGGGACAGGGGTTTGCTTGGGAGTACCGGGGAGCTGTTTTTT
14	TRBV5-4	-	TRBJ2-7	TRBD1	CASRPGQGSYEQYF	TGTGCCAGCAGACCGGGACAGGGGTCCTACGAGCAGTACTTC
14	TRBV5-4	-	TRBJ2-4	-	CASSSGPAKNIQYF	TGTGCCAGCAGCTCGGGTCCAGCCAAAAACATTCAGTACTTC
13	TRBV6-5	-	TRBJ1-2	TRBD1	CASREDRSYGYTF	TGTGCCAGCAGAGAGGACAGGAGCTATGGCTACACCTTC
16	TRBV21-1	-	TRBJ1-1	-	CASSRLDGHGNTEAFF	TGTGCCAGCAGTCGACTTGATGGACACGGGAACACTGAAGCTTTCTTT
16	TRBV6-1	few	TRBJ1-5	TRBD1	CASSEGTGGGGQPQHF	TGTGCCAGCAGTGAAGGCACAGGGGGAGGAGGTCAGCCCCAGCATTTT
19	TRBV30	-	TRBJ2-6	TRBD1	CAWIPAKTGGGSGANVLTF	TGTGCCTGGATCCCGGCCAAGACAGGGGGGGGCTCTGGGGCCAACGTCCTGACTTTC
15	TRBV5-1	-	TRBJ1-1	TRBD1	CASSPEETGATEAFF	TGCGCCAGCAGCCCCGAGGAGACAGGGGCCACTGAAGCTTTCTTT
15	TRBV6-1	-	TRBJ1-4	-	CASSEFRASSEKLFF	TGTGCCAGCAGTGAATTCAGGGCGTCATCGGAAAAACTGTTTTTT
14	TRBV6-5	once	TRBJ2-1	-	CASSRDSIQNEQFF	TGTGCCAGCAGCCGAGACAGCATACAAAATGAGCAGTTCTTC
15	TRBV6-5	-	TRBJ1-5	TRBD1	CASSYSGTGGQPQHF	TGTGCCAGCAGTTACTCGGGGACAGGGGGCCAGCCCCAGCATTTT
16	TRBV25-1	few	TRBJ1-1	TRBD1	CASSDQGTGGGTQAFF	TGTGCCAGCAGTGACCAAGGGACAGGAGGAGGAACCCAAGCTTTCTTT
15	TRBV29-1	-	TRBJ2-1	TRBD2	CSVVGAGLLGNEQFF	TGCAGCGTTGTCGGTGCGGGACTACTCGGCAATGAGCAGTTCTTC
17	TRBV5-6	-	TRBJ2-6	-	CASSLGTGSSGANVLTF	TGTGCCAGCAGCTTGGGTACAGGAAGCTCTGGGGCCAACGTCCTGACTTTC
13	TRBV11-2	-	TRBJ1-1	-	CASRTGRNTEAFF	TGTGCCAGCCGTACAGGGAGGAACACTGAAGCTTTCTTT
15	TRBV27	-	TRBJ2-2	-	CASSTVAERTGELFF	TGTGCCAGCAGTACCGTAGCGGAGCGGACCGGGGAGCTGTTTTTT
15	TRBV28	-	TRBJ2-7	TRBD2	CASSPRLAGGYEQYF	TGTGCCAGCAGCCCCAGACTAGCGGGAGGCTACGAGCAGTACTTC
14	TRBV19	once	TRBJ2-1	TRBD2	CASTGAGAYNEQFF	TGTGCCAGTACCGGAGCGGGAGCCTACAATGAGCAGTTCTTC
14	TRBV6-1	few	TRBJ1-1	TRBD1	CASSSRTGNTEAFF	TGTGCCAGCAGTTCCCGGACAGGGAACACTGAAGCTTTCTTT